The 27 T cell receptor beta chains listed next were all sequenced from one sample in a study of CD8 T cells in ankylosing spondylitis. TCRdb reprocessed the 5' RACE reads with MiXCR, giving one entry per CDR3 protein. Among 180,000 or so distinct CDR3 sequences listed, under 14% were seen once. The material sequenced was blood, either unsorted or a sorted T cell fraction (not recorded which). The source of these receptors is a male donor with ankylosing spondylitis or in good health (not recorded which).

CDR3 nucleotide sequence: TGTGCCAGCAGTCCGTCAGGGGACACTGAAGCTTTCTTT. Its translation is CASSPSGDTEAFF. The chain employs TRBV12-3 or TRBV12-4 and TRBJ1-1; possibly TRBD1 for D (6 bases). This CDR3 is 13 amino acids long. V was pared by 5 bases and J by 3 bases, with 10 bases between.

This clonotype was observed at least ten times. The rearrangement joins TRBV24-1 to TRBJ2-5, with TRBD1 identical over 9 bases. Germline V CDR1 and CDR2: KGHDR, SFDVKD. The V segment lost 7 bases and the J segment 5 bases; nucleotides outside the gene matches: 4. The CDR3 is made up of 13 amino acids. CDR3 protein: CATRQGAVETQYF. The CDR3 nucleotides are TGTGCCACCAGACAGGGGGCCGTGGAGACCCAGTACTTC.

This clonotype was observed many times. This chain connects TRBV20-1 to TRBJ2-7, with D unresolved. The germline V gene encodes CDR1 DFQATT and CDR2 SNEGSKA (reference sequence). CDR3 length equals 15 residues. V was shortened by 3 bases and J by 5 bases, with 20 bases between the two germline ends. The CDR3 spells CSARSSAPRAHEQYF. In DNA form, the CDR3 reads TGCAGTGCTAGGTCTTCGGCCCCCCGCGCCCACGAGCAGTACTTC.

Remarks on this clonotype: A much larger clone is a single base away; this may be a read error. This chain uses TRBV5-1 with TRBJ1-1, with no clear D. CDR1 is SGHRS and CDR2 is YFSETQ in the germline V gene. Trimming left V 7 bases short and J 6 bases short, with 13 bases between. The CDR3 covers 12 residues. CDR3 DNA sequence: TGCGCCAGCGGCTCTTCAGCGCCTGAAGCTTTCTTT. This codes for CASGSSAPEAFF.

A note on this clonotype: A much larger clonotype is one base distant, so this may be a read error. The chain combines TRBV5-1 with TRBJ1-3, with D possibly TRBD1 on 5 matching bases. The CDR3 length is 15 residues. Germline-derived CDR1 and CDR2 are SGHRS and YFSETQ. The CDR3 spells CGSSLAWGSGNTIYF. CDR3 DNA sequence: TGCGGCAGCAGCTTGGCCTGGGGGTCGGGAAACACCATATATTTT.

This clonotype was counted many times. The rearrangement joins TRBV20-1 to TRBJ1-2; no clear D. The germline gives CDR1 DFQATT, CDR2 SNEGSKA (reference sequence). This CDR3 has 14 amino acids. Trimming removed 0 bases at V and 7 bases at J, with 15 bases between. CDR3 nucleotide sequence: TGCAGTGCTAGAGATTACACAGAGAGGGCTGGCTACACCTTC. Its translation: CSARDYTERAGYTF.

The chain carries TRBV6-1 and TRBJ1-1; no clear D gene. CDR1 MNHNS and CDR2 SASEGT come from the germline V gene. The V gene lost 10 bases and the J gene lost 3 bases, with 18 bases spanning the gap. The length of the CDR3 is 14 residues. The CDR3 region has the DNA TGTGCCACCAAACGAGGGAATCGGGACACTGAAGCTTTCTTT. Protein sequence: CATKRGNRDTEAFF.

The CDR3 DNA reads as TGTGCCAGCAGCTTCGGGAGTGCGGACAATCAGCCCCAGCATTTT. It is translated as CASSFGSADNQPQHF. The chain is built from TRBV7-9 and TRBJ1-5; no definite D call. The CDR3 contains 15 residues. Germline CDR1 is SEHNR and CDR2 is FQNEAQ (reference sequence). The germline V and J ends were trimmed by 3 bases and 3 bases, with 12 bases remaining between them. The entire variable domain, with the rest obtained from reference TRBV7-9 and TRBJ1-5, is as follows: DTGVSQNPRHKITKRGQNVTFRCDPISEHNRLYWYRQTLGQGPEFLTYFQNEAQLEKSRLLSDRFSAERPKGSFSTLEIQRTEQGDSAMYLCASSFGSADNQPQHFGDGTRLSIL.

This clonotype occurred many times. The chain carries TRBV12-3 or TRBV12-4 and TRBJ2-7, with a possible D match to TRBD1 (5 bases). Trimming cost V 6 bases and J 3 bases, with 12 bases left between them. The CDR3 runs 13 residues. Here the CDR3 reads CASRAGYRYEQYF. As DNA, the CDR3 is TGTGCCAGCAGAGCAGGGTACCGCTACGAGCAGTACTTC.

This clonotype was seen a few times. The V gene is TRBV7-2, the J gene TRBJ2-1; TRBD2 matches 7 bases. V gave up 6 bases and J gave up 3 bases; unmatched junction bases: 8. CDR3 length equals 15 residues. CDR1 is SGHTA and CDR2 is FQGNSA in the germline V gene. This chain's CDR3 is CASSPLERGYNEQFF. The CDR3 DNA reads TGTGCCAGCAGTCCACTAGAGCGGGGCTACAATGAGCAGTTCTTC.

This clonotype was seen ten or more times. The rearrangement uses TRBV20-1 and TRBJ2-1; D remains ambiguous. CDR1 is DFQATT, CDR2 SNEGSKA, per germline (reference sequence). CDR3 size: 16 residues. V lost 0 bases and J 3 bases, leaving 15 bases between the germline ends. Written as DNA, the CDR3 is TGCAGTGCTAGAGATCAGTTGGCGACCCTCTACAATGAGCAGTTCTTC. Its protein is CSARDQLATLYNEQFF.

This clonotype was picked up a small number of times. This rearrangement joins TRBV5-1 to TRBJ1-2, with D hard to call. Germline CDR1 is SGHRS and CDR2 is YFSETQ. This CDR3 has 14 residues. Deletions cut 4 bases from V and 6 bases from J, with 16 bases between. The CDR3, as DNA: TGCGCCAGCAGCCTACTGGAAGGGCGAGATGGCTACACCTTC. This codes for CASSLLEGRDGYTF.

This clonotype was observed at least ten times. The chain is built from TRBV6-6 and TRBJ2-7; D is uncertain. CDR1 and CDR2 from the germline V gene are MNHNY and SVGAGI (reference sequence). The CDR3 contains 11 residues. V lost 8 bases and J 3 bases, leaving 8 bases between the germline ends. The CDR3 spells CASYSGYEQYF. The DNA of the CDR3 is TGTGCCAGCTATTCTGGCTACGAGCAGTACTTC.

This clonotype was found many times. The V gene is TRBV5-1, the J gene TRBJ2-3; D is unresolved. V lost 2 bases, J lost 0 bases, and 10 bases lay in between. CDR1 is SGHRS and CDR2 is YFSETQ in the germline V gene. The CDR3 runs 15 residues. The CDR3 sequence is CASSFAASSTDTQYF. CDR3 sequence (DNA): TGCGCCAGCAGCTTCGCCGCTTCTAGCACAGATACGCAGTATTTT. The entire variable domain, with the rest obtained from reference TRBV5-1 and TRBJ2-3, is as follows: KAGVTQTPRYLIKTRGQQVTLSCSPISGHRSVSWYQQTPGQGLQFLFEYFSETQRNKGNFPGRFSGRQFSNSRSEMNVSTLELGDSALYLCASSFAASSTDTQYFGPGTRLTVL.

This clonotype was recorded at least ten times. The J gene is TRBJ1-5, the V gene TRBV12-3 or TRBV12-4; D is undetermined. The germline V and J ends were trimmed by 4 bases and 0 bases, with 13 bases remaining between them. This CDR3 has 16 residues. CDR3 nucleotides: TGTGCCAGCAGTTCCCGGGGAGGATCTAGCAATCAGCCCCAGCATTTT. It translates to CASSSRGGSSNQPQHF.

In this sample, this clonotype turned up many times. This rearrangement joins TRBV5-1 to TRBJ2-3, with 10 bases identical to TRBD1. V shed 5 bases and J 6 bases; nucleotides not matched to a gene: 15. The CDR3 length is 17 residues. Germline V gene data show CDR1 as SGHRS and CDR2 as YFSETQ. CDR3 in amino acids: CASRIHGTGVRTDTQYF. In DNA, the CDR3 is TGCGCCAGCAGAATCCACGGGACAGGGGTTAGAACGGATACGCAGTATTTT. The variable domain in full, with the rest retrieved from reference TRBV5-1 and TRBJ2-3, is KAGVTQTPRYLIKTRGQQVTLSCSPISGHRSVSWYQQTPGQGLQFLFEYFSETQRNKGNFPGRFSGRQFSNSRSEMNVSTLELGDSALYLCASRIHGTGVRTDTQYFGPGTRLTVL.

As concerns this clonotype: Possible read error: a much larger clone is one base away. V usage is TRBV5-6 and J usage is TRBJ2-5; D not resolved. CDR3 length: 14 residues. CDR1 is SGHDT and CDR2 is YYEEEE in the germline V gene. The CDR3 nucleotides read TGTGTCAGCAGCTTGGTGTCTGGGGAAGAGACCCAGTACTTC. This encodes CVSSLVSGEETQYF.

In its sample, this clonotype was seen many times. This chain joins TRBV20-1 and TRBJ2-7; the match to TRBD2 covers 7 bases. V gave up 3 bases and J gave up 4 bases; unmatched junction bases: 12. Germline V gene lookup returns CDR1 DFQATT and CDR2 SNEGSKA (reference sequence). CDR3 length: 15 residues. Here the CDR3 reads CSARGIAAGLYEQYF. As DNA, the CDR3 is TGCAGTGCTAGGGGGATCGCAGCGGGATTATACGAGCAGTACTTC.

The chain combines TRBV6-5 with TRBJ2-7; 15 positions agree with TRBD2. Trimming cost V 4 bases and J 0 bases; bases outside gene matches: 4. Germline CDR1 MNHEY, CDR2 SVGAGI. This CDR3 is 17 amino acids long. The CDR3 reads CASSLGLAGGNSYEQYF. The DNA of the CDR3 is TGTGCCAGCAGTTTAGGACTAGCGGGAGGGAACTCCTACGAGCAGTACTTC.

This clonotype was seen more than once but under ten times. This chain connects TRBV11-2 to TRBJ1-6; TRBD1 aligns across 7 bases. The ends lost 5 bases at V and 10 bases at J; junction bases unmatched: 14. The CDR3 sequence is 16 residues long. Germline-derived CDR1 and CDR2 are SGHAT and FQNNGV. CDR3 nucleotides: TGTGCCAGCAGCCCCACATCAGGGGGGAGCGACTCACCCCTCCACTTT. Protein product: CASSPTSGGSDSPLHF.

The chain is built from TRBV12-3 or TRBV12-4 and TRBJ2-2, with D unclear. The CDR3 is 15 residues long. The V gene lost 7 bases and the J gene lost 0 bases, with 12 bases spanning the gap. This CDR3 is CASNHQVSNTGELFF. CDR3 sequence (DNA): TGTGCCAGCAACCATCAGGTGTCGAACACCGGGGAGCTGTTTTTT.

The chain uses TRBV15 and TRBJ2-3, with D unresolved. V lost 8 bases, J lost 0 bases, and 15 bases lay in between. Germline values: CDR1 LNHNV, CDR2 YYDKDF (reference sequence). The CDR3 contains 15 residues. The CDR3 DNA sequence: TGTGCCACCCGGAGAGGACCGACTAGCACAGATACGCAGTATTTT. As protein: CATRRGPTSTDTQYF.

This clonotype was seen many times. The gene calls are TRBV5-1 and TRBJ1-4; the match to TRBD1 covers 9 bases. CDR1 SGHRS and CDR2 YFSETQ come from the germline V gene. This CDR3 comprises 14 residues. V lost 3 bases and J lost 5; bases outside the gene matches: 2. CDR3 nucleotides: TGCGCCAGCAGCTCAGGACAGGGGAATGAAAAACTGTTTTTT. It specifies CASSSGQGNEKLFF.

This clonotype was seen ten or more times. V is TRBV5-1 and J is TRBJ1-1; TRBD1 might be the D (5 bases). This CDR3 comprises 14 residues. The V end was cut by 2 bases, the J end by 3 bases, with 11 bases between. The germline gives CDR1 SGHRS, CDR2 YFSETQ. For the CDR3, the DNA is TGCGCCAGCAGCTTAACCGCGGGGGACACTGAAGCTTTCTTT. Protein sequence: CASSLTAGDTEAFF. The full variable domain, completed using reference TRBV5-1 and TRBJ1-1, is KAGVTQTPRYLIKTRGQQVTLSCSPISGHRSVSWYQQTPGQGLQFLFEYFSETQRNKGNFPGRFSGRQFSNSRSEMNVSTLELGDSALYLCASSLTAGDTEAFFGQGTRLTVV.

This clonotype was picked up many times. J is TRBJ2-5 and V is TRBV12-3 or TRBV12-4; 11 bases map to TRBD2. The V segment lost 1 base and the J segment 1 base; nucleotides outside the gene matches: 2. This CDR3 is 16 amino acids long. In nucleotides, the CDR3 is TGTGCCAGCAGTTTAGGGGGACTAGCGGTCCAAGAGACCCAGTACTTC. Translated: CASSLGGLAVQETQYF.

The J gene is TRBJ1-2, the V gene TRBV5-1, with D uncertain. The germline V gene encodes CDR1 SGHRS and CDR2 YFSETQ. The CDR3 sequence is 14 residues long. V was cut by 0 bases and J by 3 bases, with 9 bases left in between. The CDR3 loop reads CASSLVALDYGYTF. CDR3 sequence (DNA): TGCGCCAGCAGCTTGGTAGCTCTTGACTATGGCTACACCTTC.

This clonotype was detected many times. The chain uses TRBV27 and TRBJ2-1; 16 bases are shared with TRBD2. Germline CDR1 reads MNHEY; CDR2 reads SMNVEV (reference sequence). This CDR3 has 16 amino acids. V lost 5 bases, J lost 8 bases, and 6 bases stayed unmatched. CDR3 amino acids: CASSGGLAGGGYEQFF. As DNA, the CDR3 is TGTGCCAGCAGTGGGGGACTAGCGGGAGGGGGTTATGAGCAGTTCTTC.